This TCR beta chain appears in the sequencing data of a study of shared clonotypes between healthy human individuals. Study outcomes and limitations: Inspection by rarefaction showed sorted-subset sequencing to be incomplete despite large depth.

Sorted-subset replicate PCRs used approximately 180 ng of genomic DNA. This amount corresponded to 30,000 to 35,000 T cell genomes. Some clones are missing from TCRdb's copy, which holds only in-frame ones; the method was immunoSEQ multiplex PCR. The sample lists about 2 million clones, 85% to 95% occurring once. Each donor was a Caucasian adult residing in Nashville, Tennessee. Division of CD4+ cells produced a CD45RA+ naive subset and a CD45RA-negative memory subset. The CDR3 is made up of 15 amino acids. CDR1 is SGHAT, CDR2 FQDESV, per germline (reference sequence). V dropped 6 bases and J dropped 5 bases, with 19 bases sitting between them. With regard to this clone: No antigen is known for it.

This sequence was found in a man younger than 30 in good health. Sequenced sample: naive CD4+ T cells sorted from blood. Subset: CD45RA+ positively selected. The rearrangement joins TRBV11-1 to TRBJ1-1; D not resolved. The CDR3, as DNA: TGTGCCAGCAGACGCCAGACCCCCGAGCTGACTGAAGCTTTCTTT. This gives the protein CASRRQTPELTEAFF.